This T cell receptor beta chain was sequenced for a study of CD8 T cells in ankylosing spondylitis. Regarding the study as a whole: Blood from ankylosing spondylitis patients appeared to carry a characteristic roughly eight-variant TCR beta motif. Reported data indicate significant enrichment of disease-linked clones within matched ankylosing spondylitis synovial fluid. Past research had described some motif variants in reactive arthritis synovial fluid and blood.

Each CDR3 protein is one row after TCRdb ran MiXCR on the 5' RACE reads. The sample lists roughly 370,000 distinct CDR3 sequences; 20% to 25% were seen once. On this clonotype itself: The antigen is unknown.

The CDR3 contains 16 residues. CDR1 DFQATT and CDR2 SNEGSKA come from the germline V gene (reference sequence). With 1 base clipped from V and 3 bases from J, the junction kept 7 bases outside the gene matches. The specimen sequenced was blood, either unsorted or a sorted T cell fraction (not recorded which). The rearrangement joins TRBV20-1 to TRBJ2-3; 10 bases fit TRBD2. The receptor comes from a male donor with ankylosing spondylitis. The CDR3, as DNA: TGCAGTGCTAGAGCAGCGGGAGGGCCTTTTACAGATACGCAGTATTTT. It yields the protein CSARAAGGPFTDTQYF.